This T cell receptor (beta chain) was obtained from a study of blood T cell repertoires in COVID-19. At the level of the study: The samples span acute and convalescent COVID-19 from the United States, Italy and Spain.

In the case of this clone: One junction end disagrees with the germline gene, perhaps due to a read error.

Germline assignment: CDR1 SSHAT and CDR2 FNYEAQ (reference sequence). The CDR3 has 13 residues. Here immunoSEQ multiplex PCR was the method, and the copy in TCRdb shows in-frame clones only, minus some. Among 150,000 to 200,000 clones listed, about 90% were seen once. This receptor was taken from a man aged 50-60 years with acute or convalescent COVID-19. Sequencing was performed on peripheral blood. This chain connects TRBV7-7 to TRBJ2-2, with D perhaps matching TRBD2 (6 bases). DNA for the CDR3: TGTGCTAGCAGCACCGGGAGTATCGGGGAGCTGTTTTTT. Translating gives CASSTGSIGELFF.